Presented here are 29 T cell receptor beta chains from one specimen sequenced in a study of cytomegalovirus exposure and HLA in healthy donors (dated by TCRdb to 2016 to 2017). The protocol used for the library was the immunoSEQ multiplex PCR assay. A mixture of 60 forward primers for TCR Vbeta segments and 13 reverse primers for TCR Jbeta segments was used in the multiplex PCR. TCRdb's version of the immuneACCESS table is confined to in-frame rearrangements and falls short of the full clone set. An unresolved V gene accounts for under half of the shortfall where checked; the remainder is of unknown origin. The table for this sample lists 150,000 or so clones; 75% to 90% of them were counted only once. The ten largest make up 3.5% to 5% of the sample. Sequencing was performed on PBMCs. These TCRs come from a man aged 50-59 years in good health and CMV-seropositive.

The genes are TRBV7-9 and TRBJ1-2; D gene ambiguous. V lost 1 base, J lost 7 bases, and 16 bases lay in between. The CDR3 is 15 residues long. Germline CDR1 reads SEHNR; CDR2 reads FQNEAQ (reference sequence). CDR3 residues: CASSLGPQTPVGYTF. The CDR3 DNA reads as TGTGCCAGCAGCTTAGGGCCACAGACCCCGGTTGGCTACACCTTC.

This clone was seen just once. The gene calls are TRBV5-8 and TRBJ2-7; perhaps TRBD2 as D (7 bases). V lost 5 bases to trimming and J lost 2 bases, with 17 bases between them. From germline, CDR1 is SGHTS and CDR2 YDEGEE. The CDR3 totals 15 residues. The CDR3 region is CASSLAAGAAYEQYF. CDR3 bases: TGTGCCAGCAGTCTTGCCGCGGGGGCAGCCTACGAGCAGTACTTC.

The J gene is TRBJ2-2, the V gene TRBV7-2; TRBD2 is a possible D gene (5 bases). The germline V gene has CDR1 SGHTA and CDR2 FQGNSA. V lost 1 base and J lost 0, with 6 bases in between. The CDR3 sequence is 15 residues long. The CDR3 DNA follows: TGTGCCAGCAGCTTAGAGGGAGCGAACACCGGGGAGCTGTTTTTT. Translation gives CASSLEGANTGELFF.

The CDR3 coding sequence is TGTGCCAGCACCGCCGGGGTTCAGCCCCAGCATTTT. Its translation: CASTAGVQPQHF. The chain carries TRBV6-6 and TRBJ1-5; no firm D call. The V gene's germline CDR1 is MNHNY and CDR2 SVGAGI (reference sequence). The CDR3 spans 12 residues. V shed 7 bases and J shed 6 bases, with 10 bases lying between them.

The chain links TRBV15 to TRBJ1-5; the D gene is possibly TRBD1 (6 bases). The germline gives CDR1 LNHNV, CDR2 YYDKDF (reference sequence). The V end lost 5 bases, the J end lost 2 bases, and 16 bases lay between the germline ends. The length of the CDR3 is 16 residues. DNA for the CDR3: TGTGCCACCAGCCCAAGGGGGGGTTCTGGCAATCAGCCCCAGCATTTT. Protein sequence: CATSPRGGSGNQPQHF.

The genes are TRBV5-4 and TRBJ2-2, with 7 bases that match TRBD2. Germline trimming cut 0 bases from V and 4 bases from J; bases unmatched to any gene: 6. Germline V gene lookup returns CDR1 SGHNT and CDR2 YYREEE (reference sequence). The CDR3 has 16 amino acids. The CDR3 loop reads CASSLDWGRGTGELFF. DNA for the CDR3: TGTGCCAGCAGCTTGGATTGGGGGAGGGGCACCGGGGAGCTGTTTTTT.

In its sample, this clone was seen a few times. CDR3 DNA sequence: TGTGCCAGCAGTTTTCGGGGGGGACAGATGGGGCTCTCCTACGAGCAGTACTTC. It translates to CASSFRGGQMGLSYEQYF. The V call is TRBV27, the J call TRBJ2-7, with D tentatively TRBD2 (8 bases). CDR1 and CDR2 from the germline V gene are MNHEY and SMNVEV (reference sequence). Trimming took off 3 bases at V and 0 bases at J, with 21 bases between the two ends. The CDR3 spans 18 residues.

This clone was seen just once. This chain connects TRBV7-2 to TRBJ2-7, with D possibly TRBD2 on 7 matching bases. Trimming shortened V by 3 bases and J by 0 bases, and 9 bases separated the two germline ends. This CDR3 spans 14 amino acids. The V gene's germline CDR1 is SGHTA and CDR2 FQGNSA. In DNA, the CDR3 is TGTGCCAGCAGCTTGGGGGGGCGCTCCTACGAGCAGTACTTC. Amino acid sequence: CASSLGGRSYEQYF. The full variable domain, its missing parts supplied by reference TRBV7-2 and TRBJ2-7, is GAGVSQSPSNKVTEKGKDVELRCDPISGHTALYWYRQSLGQGLEFLIYFQGNSAPDKSGLPSDRFSAERTGGSVSTLTIQRTQQEDSAVYLCASSLGGRSYEQYFGPGTRLTVT.

The chain's CDR3 is CASSGGTGTQETQYF. For the CDR3, the DNA is TGCGCCAGCAGCGGCGGGACAGGGACTCAAGAGACCCAGTACTTC. The J gene is TRBJ2-5, the V gene TRBV5-1; 9 bases agree with TRBD1. The junction had 6 bases not matched to a gene; V was cut back by 4 bases and J by 2 bases. Germline V gene sequence: CDR1 SGHRS, CDR2 YFSETQ. The CDR3 totals 15 residues.

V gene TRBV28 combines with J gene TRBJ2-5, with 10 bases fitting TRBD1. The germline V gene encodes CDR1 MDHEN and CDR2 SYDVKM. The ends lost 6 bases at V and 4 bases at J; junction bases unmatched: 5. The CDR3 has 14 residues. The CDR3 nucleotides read TGTGCCAGCAGATCGACAGGGGGCTCAGAGACCCAGTACTTC. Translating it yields CASRSTGGSETQYF.

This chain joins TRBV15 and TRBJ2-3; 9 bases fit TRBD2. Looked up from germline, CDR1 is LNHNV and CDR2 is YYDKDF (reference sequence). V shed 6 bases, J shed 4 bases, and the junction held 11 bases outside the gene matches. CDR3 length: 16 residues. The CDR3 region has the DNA TGTGCCACCAGTGCTTTAGTAGCGGGAGTTTCAGATACGCAGTATTTT. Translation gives CATSALVAGVSDTQYF. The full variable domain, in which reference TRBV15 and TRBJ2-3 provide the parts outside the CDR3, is DAMVIQNPRYQVTQFGKPVTLSCSQTLNHNVMYWYQQKSSQAPKLLFHYYDKDFNNEADTPDNFQSRRPNTSFCFLDIRSPGLGDTAMYLCATSALVAGVSDTQYFGPGTRLTVL.

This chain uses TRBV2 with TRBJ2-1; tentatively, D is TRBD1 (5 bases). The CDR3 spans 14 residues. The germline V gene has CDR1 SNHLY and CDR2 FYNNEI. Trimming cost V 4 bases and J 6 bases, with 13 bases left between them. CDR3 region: CASSGTTRSNEQFF. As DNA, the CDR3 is TGTGCCAGCAGTGGGACAACACGCTCCAATGAGCAGTTCTTC.

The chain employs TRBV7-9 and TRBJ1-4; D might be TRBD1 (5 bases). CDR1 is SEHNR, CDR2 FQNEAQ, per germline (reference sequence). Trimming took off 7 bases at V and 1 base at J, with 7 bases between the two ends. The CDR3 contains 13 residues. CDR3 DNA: TGTGCCAGCAAGCAGGGAACTAATGAAAAACTGTTTTTT. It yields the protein CASKQGTNEKLFF.

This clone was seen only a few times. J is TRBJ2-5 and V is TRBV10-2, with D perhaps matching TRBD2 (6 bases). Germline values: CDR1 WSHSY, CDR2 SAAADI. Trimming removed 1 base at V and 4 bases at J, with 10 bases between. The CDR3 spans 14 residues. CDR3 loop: CASSEFWGGETQYF. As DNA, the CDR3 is TGCGCCAGCAGTGAGTTCTGGGGAGGAGAGACCCAGTACTTC.

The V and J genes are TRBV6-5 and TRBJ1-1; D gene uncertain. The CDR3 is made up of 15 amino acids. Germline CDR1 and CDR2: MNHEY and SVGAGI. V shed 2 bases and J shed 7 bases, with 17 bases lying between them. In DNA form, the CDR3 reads TGTGCCAGCAGTTACGTCGGGATTAAGACTAGTGAAGCTTTCTTT. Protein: CASSYVGIKTSEAFF.

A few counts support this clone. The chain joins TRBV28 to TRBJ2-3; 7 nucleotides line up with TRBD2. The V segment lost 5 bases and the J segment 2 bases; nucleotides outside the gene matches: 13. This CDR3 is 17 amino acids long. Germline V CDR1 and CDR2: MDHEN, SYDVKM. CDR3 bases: TGTGCCAGCAGTGCAACGACTAGCTTAGGTTACACAGATACGCAGTATTTT. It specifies CASSATTSLGYTDTQYF.

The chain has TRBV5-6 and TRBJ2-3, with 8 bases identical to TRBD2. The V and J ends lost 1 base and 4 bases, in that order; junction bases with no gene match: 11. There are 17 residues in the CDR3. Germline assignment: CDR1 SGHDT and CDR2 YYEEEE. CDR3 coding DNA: TGTGCCAGCAGCTTGACGGTCGTGGCGGGAGGCGCAGATACGCAGTATTTT. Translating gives CASSLTVVAGGADTQYF. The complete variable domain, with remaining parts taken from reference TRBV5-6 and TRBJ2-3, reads DAGVTQSPTHLIKTRGQQVTLRCSPKSGHDTVSWYQQALGQGPQFIFQYYEEEERQRGNFPDRFSGHQFPNYSSELNVNALLLGDSALYLCASSLTVVAGGADTQYFGPGTRLTVL.

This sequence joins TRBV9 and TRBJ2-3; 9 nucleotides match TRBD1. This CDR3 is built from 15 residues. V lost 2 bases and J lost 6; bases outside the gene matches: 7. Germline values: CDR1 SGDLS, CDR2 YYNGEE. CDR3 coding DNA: TGTGCCAGCAGCGTCCGGGACAGGGACCGGGATACGCAGTATTTT. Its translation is CASSVRDRDRDTQYF.

DNA of the CDR3: TGCGCCAGCAGTCCAGGGGGCGCGGGCTACACCTTC. Translating it yields CASSPGGAGYTF. The rearrangement joins TRBV10-2 to TRBJ1-2, with 8 bases lining up with TRBD1. V gave up 5 bases and J gave up 8 bases; unmatched junction bases: 4. The germline V gene encodes CDR1 WSHSY and CDR2 SAAADI. The CDR3 has 12 residues.

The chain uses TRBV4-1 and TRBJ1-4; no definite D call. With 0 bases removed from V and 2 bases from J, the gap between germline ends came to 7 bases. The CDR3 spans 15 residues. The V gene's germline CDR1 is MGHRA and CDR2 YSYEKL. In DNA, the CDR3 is TGCGCCAGCAGCCAAGACCAGTCGACTAATGAAAAACTGTTTTTT. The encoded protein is CASSQDQSTNEKLFF.

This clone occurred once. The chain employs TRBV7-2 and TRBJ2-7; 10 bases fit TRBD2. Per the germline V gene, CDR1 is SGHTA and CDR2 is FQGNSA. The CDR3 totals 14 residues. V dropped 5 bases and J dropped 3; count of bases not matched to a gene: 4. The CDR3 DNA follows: TGTGCCAGCAGCCGGACTAGCGGTAACTACGAGCAGTACTTC. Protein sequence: CASSRTSGNYEQYF.

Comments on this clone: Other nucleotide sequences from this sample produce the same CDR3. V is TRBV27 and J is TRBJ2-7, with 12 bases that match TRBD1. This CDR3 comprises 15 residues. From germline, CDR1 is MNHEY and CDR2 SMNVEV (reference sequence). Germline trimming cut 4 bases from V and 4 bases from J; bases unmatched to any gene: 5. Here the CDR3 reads CASSSRDRGPYEQYF. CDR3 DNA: TGTGCCAGCAGTTCCCGGGACAGGGGGCCTTACGAGCAGTACTTC.

DNA of the CDR3: TGTGCCAGCAACGGACAGATTAGCAATCAGCCCCAGCATTTT. This encodes CASNGQISNQPQHF. The V call is TRBV6-6, the J call TRBJ1-5, with a weak D call TRBD1 (6 bases). Trimming stripped 7 bases from V and 0 bases from J, with 10 bases between. The CDR3 length is 14 residues. Germline lookup yields CDR1 MNHNY and CDR2 SVGAGI (reference sequence).

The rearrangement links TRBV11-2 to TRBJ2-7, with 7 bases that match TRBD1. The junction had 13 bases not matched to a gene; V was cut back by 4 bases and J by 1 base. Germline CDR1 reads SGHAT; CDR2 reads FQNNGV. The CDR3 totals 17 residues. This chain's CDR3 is CASSSDRVILMSYEQYF. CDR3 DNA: TGTGCCAGCAGCTCCGACAGGGTAATTTTAATGTCCTACGAGCAGTACTTC.

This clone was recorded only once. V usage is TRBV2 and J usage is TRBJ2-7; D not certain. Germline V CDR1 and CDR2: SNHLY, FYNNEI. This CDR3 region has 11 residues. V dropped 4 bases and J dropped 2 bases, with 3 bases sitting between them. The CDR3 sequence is CASSAAYEQYF. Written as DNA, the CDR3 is TGTGCCAGCAGTGCCGCCTACGAGCAGTACTTC.

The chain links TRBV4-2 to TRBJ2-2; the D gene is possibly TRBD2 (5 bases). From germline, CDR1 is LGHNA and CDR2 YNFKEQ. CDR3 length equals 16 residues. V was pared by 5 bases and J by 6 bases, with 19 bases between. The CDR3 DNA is TGTGCCAGCAGCTATCTAGCAGAACTCCTCCCCGGGGAGCTGTTTTTT. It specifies CASSYLAELLPGELFF.

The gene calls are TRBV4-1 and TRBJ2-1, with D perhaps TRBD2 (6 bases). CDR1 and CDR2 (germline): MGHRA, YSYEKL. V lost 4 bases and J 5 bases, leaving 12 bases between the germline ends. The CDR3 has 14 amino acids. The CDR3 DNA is TGCGCCAGCAGCCGACGGGAGTCTCACAATGAGCAGTTCTTC. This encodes CASSRRESHNEQFF.

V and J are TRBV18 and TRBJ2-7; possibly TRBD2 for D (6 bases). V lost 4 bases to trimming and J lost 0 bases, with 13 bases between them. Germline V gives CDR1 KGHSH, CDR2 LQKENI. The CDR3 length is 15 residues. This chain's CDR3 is CASSRTTEGSYEQYF. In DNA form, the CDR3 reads TGTGCCAGCTCACGCACCACGGAGGGCTCCTACGAGCAGTACTTC. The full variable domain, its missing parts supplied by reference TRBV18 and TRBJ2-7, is NAGVMQNPRHLVRRRGQEARLRCSPMKGHSHVYWYRQLPEEGLKFMVYLQKENIIDESGMPKERFSAEFPKEGPSILRIQQVVRGDSAAYFCASSRTTEGSYEQYFGPGTRLTVT.

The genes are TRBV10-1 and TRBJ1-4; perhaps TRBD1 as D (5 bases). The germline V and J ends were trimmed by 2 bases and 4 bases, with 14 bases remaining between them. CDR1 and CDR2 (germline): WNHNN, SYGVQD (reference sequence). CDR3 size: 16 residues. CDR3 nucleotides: TGCGCCAGCAGTGAGATGCAGACCGGGGGTAATGAAAAACTGTTTTTT. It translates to CASSEMQTGGNEKLFF.